The 8 T cell receptor beta chains below come from one sample, sequenced in a study of cytomegalovirus exposure and HLA in healthy donors. The repertoire was sequenced with immunoSEQ multiplex PCR; TCRdb's copy has only in-frame clones and lacks some. In the table there are approximately 81,000 clones, 90% to 95% of which are singletons. The sequencing sample was made of PBMCs. These receptors originate from a man between 18 and 35 years old in good health and CMV-seronegative.

The chain links TRBV27 to TRBJ2-3; weak D call: TRBD1 (5 bases). V lost 3 bases to trimming and J lost 0 bases, with 13 bases between them. This CDR3 spans 16 amino acids. Germline loops: CDR1 MNHEY, CDR2 SMNVEV (reference sequence). In DNA form, the CDR3 reads TGTGCCAGCAGTTTGGGGCCGGCCCCTAGCACAGATACGCAGTATTTT. This sequence encodes CASSLGPAPSTDTQYF.

This clone has just one count. The CDR3 region has the DNA TGTGCCAGCAGCTTCGGGACAGAAGGGGTCCCTGAAGCTTTCTTT. Its translation: CASSFGTEGVPEAFF. The chain links TRBV6-5 to TRBJ1-1, with 7 positions matching TRBD1. Germline CDR1 is MNHEY and CDR2 is SVGAGI. The CDR3 spans 15 residues. V lost 6 bases, J lost 6 bases, and 13 bases stayed unmatched.

The J gene is TRBJ1-2, the V gene TRBV6-6, with D perhaps TRBD1 (6 bases). The CDR3 sequence is 16 residues long. CDR1 MNHNY and CDR2 SVGAGI come from the germline V gene (reference sequence). Between the trimmed V and J ends, which lost 8 bases and 3 bases, there was a span of 22 bases. CDR3 sequence: CASLLKGGEVDYGYTF. CDR3 nucleotides: TGTGCCAGCCTCTTGAAGGGGGGGGAAGTAGACTATGGCTACACCTTC.

The J gene is TRBJ2-5, the V gene TRBV7-2, with TRBD2 matching 13 bases. Germline CDR1 is SGHTA and CDR2 is FQGNSA. V was pared by 4 bases and J by 0 bases, with 5 bases of the junction left unmatched. The CDR3 totals 17 residues. The CDR3 DNA follows: TGTGCCAGCAGCTCCGGGACTAGCGGGAACCACCAAGAGACCCAGTACTTC. Its protein product is CASSSGTSGNHQETQYF.

This chain uses TRBV25-1 with TRBJ2-7; D unresolved. The germline V gene has CDR1 MGHDK and CDR2 SYGVNS. V was cut by 8 bases and J by 2 bases, with 19 bases left in between. CDR3 size: 15 residues. In DNA, the CDR3 is TGTGCCAGCGAACTGAGTGGTCAGCGAACCTACGAGCAGTACTTC. Residues: CASELSGQRTYEQYF.

J is TRBJ1-2 and V is TRBV12-5; 8 positions agree with TRBD1. Germline loops: CDR1 LGHNT, CDR2 FRNRAP. The CDR3 covers 15 residues. Trimming at V came to 5 bases and at J to 6 bases, leaving 11 bases not matched to a gene. CDR3 residues: CASGLTWTGSHGYTF. CDR3 DNA: TGTGCTAGTGGTCTTACTTGGACAGGGAGCCATGGCTACACCTTC.

The chain carries TRBV19 and TRBJ1-1; TRBD1 is a possible D gene (5 bases). V was trimmed by 3 bases and J by 3 bases, leaving 14 bases between them. Germline V gene sequence: CDR1 LNHDA, CDR2 SQIVND (reference sequence). The CDR3 sequence is 15 residues long. The CDR3 DNA is TGTGCCAGTAGTATTACCCCAGGGTTTTACACTGAAGCTTTCTTT. Encoded protein: CASSITPGFYTEAFF.

The chain carries TRBV15 and TRBJ2-2; D is unclear. Germline-derived CDR1 and CDR2 are LNHNV and YYDKDF (reference sequence). The CDR3 totals 14 residues. V lost 4 bases to trimming and J lost 7 bases, with 13 bases between them. CDR3 sequence reads: CATSTTSYSGELFF. The DNA of the CDR3 is TGTGCCACCAGCACGACGAGTTACAGCGGGGAGCTGTTTTTT.